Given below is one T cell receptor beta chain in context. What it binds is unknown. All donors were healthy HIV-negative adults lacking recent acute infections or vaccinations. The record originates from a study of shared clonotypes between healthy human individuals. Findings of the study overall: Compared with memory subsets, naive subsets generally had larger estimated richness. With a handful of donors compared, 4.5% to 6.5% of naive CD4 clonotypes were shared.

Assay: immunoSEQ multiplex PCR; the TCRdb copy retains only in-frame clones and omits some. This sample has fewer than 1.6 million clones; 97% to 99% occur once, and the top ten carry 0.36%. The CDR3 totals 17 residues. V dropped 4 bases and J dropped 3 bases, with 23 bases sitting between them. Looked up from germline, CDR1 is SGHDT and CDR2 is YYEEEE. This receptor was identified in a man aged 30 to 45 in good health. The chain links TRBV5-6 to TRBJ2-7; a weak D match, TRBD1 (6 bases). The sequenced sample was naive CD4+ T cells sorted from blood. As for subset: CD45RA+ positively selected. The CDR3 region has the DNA TGTGCCAGCAGCCCATATCGTACAGGGTTGGTAGTCTACGAGCAGTACTTC. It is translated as CASSPYRTGLVVYEQYF.